This TCR beta chain comes out of a study of blood T cell repertoires in COVID-19. Overall study: Samples came from the United States, Italy and Spain, spanning acute and convalescent COVID-19. Sources were T cells, B-cell-depleted T cells, or PBMCs; the material itself was cDNA or gDNA.

As handled by the study authors: Estimated nucleated cell counts came from reference gene primer amplification. Using immunoSEQ multiplex PCR, the repertoire was profiled, and TCRdb retains in-frame clones only, with some absent. V and J calls and clone size are those listed in that table; D and trimming were worked out from the DNA. The sample has 200,000 to 250,000 clones, 80% to 90% seen once. The CDR3 consists of 15 residues. The V segment lost 4 bases and the J segment 2 bases; nucleotides outside the gene matches: 6. The V gene's germline CDR1 is SGDLS and CDR2 YYNGEE. V and J are TRBV9 and TRBJ2-1; 7 bases map to TRBD1. What was sequenced was peripheral blood. The receptor comes from a woman of 80 years or more with active or convalescent COVID-19. As DNA, the CDR3 is TGTGCCAGCAGCCCTACAGGGGACGCCTACAATGAGCAGTTCTTC. As protein: CASSPTGDAYNEQFF.